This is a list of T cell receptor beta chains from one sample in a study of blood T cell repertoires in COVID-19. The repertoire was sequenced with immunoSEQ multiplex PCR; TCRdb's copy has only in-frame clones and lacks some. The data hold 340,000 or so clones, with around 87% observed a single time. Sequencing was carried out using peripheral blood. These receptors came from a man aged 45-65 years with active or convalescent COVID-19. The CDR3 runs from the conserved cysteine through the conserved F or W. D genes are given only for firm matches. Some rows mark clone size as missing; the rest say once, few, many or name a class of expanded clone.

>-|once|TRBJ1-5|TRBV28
CASSLLGGATRRGRTQHF
TGTGCCAGCAGTCTTTTGGGGGGGGCCACCAGAAGGGGACGGACCCAGCATTTT
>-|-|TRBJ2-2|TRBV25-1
CASSEYGGVTGELFF
TGTGCCAGCAGTGAATACGGAGGGGTTACCGGGGAGCTGTTTTTT
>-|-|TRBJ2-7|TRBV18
CASSPDNRVGEQYF
TGTGCCAGCTCACCAGACAACAGGGTAGGCGAGCAGTACTTC
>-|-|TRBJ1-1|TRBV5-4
CASSLRQGMNTEAFF
TGTGCCAGCAGCTTACGCCAGGGGATGAACACTGAAGCTTTCTTT
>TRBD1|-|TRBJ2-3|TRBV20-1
CSVDRGVTQYF
TGCAGTGTTGACAGGGGGGTTACGCAGTATTTT
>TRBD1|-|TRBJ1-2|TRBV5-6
CASSSGQGRSDYGYTF
TGTGCCAGCAGCTCGGGACAGGGGAGGTCTGACTATGGCTACACCTTC
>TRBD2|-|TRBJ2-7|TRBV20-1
CSASLAGSYEQYF
TGCAGTGCTAGTCTAGCGGGGTCCTACGAGCAGTACTTC
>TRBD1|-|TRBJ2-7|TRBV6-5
CASTKAGTAYNEQYF
TGTGCCAGCACCAAAGCCGGGACAGCCTACAACGAGCAGTACTTC
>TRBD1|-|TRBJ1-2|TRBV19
CASKGDREWHYGYTF
TGTGCCAGTAAAGGGGACAGGGAGTGGCACTATGGCTACACCTTC
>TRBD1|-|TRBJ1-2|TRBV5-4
CASSLGQLQGAKPYGYTF
TGTGCCAGCAGCTTGGGTCAGCTTCAGGGGGCGAAACCCTATGGCTACACCTTC
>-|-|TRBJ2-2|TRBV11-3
CASSLGLLQGTGELFF
TGTGCCAGCAGCCTTGGGCTACTTCAGGGCACCGGGGAGCTGTTTTTT
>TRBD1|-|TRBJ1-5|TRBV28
CASSPGQGGNQPQHF
TGTGCCAGCAGTCCCGGACAGGGAGGGAATCAGCCCCAGCATTTT
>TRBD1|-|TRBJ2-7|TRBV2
CASSHRGPGYEQYF
TGTGCCAGCAGTCACAGGGGGCCGGGCTACGAGCAGTACTTC
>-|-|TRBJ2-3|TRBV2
CASSALASGTDTQYF
TGTGCCAGCAGTGCATTGGCTAGCGGCACAGATACGCAGTATTTT
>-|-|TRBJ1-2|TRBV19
CASSYASDYGYTF
TGTGCCAGTAGTTATGCTAGCGACTATGGCTACACCTTC
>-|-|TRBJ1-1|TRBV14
CASSQGGLVRSTEAFF
TGTGCCAGCAGCCAAGGAGGGTTGGTTCGGAGCACTGAAGCTTTCTTT
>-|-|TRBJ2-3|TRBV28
CASSLSLANTQYF
TGTGCCAGCAGTTTGTCGCTAGCAAATACGCAGTATTTT
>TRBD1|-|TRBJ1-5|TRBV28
CASSSTGAGDQPQHF
TGTGCCAGCAGTTCAACAGGGGCAGGCGATCAGCCCCAGCATTTT
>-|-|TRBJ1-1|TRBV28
CASSPITGNTEAFF
TGTGCCAGCAGCCCGATCACAGGTAACACTGAAGCTTTCTTT
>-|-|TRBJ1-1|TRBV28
CASSSGMRGSTEAFF
TGTGCCAGCAGTTCGGGTATGAGAGGTTCCACTGAAGCTTTCTTT
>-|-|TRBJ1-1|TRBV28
CASRSGVGNTEAFF
TGTGCCAGCAGGTCAGGGGTTGGAAACACTGAAGCTTTCTTT
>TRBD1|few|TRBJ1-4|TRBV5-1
CASSPGTGVNEKLFF
TGCGCCAGCAGCCCCGGGACAGGGGTTAATGAAAAACTGTTTTTT
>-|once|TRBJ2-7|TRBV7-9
CASSFRGHEQYF
TGTGCCAGCAGTTTTCGAGGGCACGAGCAGTACTTC
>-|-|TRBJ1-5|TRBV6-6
CASSYQGASNQPQHF
TGTGCCAGCAGTTACCAAGGGGCTAGCAATCAGCCCCAGCATTTT
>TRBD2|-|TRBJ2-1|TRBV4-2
CASSQGGSSYNEQFF
TGTGCCAGCAGCCAAGGCGGGAGCTCCTACAATGAGCAGTTCTTC
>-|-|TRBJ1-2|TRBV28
CASSLLPGEGGYTF
TGTGCCAGCAGTTTATTACCAGGGGAAGGCGGCTACACCTTC
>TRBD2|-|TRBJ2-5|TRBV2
CASSWLAGGPDQETQYF
TGTGCCAGCAGTTGGCTAGCGGGGGGGCCGGACCAAGAGACCCAGTACTTC
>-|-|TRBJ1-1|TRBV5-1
CASSPGPGGYTEAFF
TGCGCCAGCAGCCCTGGACCCGGGGGGTACACTGAAGCTTTCTTT
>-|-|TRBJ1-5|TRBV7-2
CASSLEGYQPQHF
TGTGCCAGCAGCTTAGAGGGGTATCAGCCCCAGCATTTT
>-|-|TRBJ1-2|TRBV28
CASSLQQGPGYTF
TGTGCCAGCAGTCTTCAACAGGGTCCTGGCTACACCTTC
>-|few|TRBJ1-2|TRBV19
CASQNHHRADRNYGYTF
TGTGCCAGTCAAAACCATCACAGGGCAGACCGGAACTATGGCTACACCTTC
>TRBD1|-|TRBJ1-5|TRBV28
CASRVQGYQPQHF
TGTGCCAGCAGGGTACAGGGGTATCAGCCCCAGCATTTT
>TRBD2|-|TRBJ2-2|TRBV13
CASRPGLAATGELFF
TGTGCCAGCAGACCTGGACTAGCGGCTACCGGGGAGCTGTTTTTT